One sample yielded the 26 T cell receptor beta chains listed below, sequenced in a study of T cells in Graves' hyperthyroidism and ophthalmopathy. Using RNA transcripts as the source, TCR beta CDR3 regions were amplified. A set of HTBI primers served as the primers for a first-round RT-PCR of the TCR CDR3. Via MiXCR, TCRdb re-called the multiplex PCR reads, giving one row per CDR3 protein. The table records some 600,000 distinct CDR3 sequences, over 11% of them present only once. Sequenced: blood. These receptor sequences come from a woman in her 30s with Graves' hyperthyroidism that later progressed to Graves' ophthalmopathy.

This sequence joins TRBV3-1 and TRBJ2-7; 7 bases are a match to TRBD2. The CDR3 has 13 residues. Germline V lookup: CDR1 LGHDT, CDR2 YNNKEL (reference sequence). The J segment lost 6 bases and the V segment lost 8 bases, leaving 10 bases of the junction unmatched. This chain's CDR3 is CASGGLESLEQYF. CDR3 in DNA: TGTGCCAGCGGTGGACTAGAGTCCCTCGAGCAGTACTTC.

This clonotype showed up many times. This chain joins TRBV2 and TRBJ1-1; possible D gene TRBD1, 6 bases. The CDR3 covers 15 residues. Germline CDR1 is SNHLY and CDR2 is FYNNEI. With 7 bases removed from V and 3 bases from J, the gap between germline ends came to 18 bases. The CDR3 here is CASTPQRGGDTEAFF. CDR3 DNA sequence: TGTGCCAGCACCCCCCAGCGAGGGGGGGACACTGAAGCTTTCTTT.

This clonotype has just a few counts. A read error may produce the germline difference seen at one junction end. The genes are TRBV4-1 and TRBJ1-2, with D perhaps matching TRBD1 (5 bases). CDR1 MGHRA and CDR2 YSYEKL come from the germline V gene. The CDR3 is 15 amino acids. For the CDR3, the DNA is TGCCCCAGCAGCCATGTACTAAGGGGACCGGATGGCTACACCTTC. Its protein is CPSSHVLRGPDGYTF.

This clonotype was observed a handful of times. The chain combines TRBV18 with TRBJ1-1; 9 bases fit TRBD1. This CDR3 is 17 amino acids long. With V trimmed by 2 bases and J by 0 bases, 7 bases remained unmatched. The germline V gene encodes CDR1 KGHSH and CDR2 LQKENI. The CDR3 DNA reads TGTGCCAGCTCACCAGTTCTGGACAGGGGCATGAACACTGAAGCTTTCTTT. Its translation is CASSPVLDRGMNTEAFF. Looking up the rest from reference TRBV18 and TRBJ1-1 gives the full variable domain: NAGVMQNPRHLVRRRGQEARLRCSPMKGHSHVYWYRQLPEEGLKFMVYLQKENIIDESGMPKERFSAEFPKEGPSILRIQQVVRGDSAAYFCASSPVLDRGMNTEAFFGQGTRLTVV.

As regards this clonotype: Sequence at one end of the junction differs from germline and may be a read error. This rearrangement joins TRBV5-1 to TRBJ1-5, with 9 nucleotides matching TRBD1. The CDR3 sequence is 14 residues long. Germline assignment: CDR1 SGHRS and CDR2 YFSETQ. CDR3 amino acids: CASSPGTGNQPEHF. In nucleotides, the CDR3 is TGTGCCAGCAGCCCGGGGACAGGGAATCAGCCCGAGCATTTT.

The V gene is TRBV25-1, the J gene TRBJ1-4, with D possibly matching TRBD1 (5 bases). The CDR3 consists of 14 residues. V gave up 4 bases and J gave up 3 bases, with 9 bases separating them. From germline, CDR1 is MGHDK and CDR2 SYGVNS. In DNA, the CDR3 is TGTGCCAGCAGTGTGACAGTTTCTAATGAAAAACTGTTTTTT. Translation: CASSVTVSNEKLFF.

This clonotype was detected ten times or more. The rearrangement uses TRBV4-1 and TRBJ2-7; 10 bases map to TRBD1. The CDR3 has 16 residues. Germline loops: CDR1 MGHRA, CDR2 YSYEKL. The V and J ends lost 6 bases and 5 bases, in that order; junction bases with no gene match: 13. The CDR3 protein is CASRPEAGQGQDEQYF. The CDR3 DNA sequence: TGCGCCAGCAGGCCCGAGGCGGGACAGGGGCAGGACGAGCAGTACTTC.

This clonotype was observed at least ten times. The chain has TRBV29-1 and TRBJ1-1; weak D call: TRBD1 (5 bases). V was shortened by 3 bases and J by 1 base, with 12 bases between the two germline ends. CDR3 length: 14 amino acids. Germline V gives CDR1 SQVTM, CDR2 ANQGSEA. CDR3 amino acids: CSVEYRQGNTEAFF. The CDR3 coding sequence is TGCAGCGTTGAGTATAGGCAGGGGAACACTGAAGCTTTCTTT.

This clonotype showed up just a few times. This chain joins TRBV7-6 and TRBJ1-1; D gene ambiguous. Germline-derived CDR1 and CDR2 are SGHVS and FNYEAQ. V lost 3 bases and J lost 1, with 12 bases in between. CDR3 length equals 15 residues. In DNA, the CDR3 is TGTGCCAGCAGCTTTCCCCTGATAGAGAACACTGAAGCTTTCTTT. Its translation is CASSFPLIENTEAFF.

This clonotype was seen ten or more times. The rearrangement uses TRBV7-2 and TRBJ2-7; TRBD1 matches 7 bases. This CDR3 region has 15 residues. CDR1 and CDR2 from the germline V gene are SGHTA and FQGNSA. Unmatched junction bases numbered 6, after V lost 4 bases and J lost 0 bases. The CDR3 sequence: CASSSRGQVSYEQYF. In DNA form, the CDR3 reads TGTGCCAGCAGCTCTCGTGGACAGGTCTCCTACGAGCAGTACTTC. The full variable domain, completed using reference TRBV7-2 and TRBJ2-7, is GAGVSQSPSNKVTEKGKDVELRCDPISGHTALYWYRQSLGQGLEFLIYFQGNSAPDKSGLPSDRFSAERTGGSVSTLTIQRTQQEDSAVYLCASSSRGQVSYEQYFGPGTRLTVT.

About this clonotype itself: This could be a read error, since a much larger clone is one nucleotide away. The DNA is omitted, as the CDR3 cannot be located on it reliably, and the CDR3 follows TCRdb's listing. The chain has TRBV9 and TRBJ2-1; the table's D call, TRBD1, has no DNA check behind it. The CDR3 is made up of 14 amino acids, end residues included. Germline lookup yields CDR1 SGDLS and CDR2 YYNGEE. The CDR3 region is CASSVGPGANEQCF.

There are a few counts of this clonotype. For the CDR3, the DNA is TGTGCCAGCAGTACCACGGGACTAGCGATCGAGCAGTACTTC. It yields the protein CASSTTGLAIEQYF. The J gene is TRBJ2-7, the V gene TRBV27; 10 bases match TRBD2. Germline V lookup: CDR1 MNHEY, CDR2 SMNVEV (reference sequence). The trim removed 5 bases at V and 6 bases at J, leaving 7 bases unmatched. The CDR3 consists of 14 residues.

This sequence joins TRBV10-3 and TRBJ1-4; D is possibly TRBD1 (5 bases). V was pared by 7 bases and J by 8 bases, with 14 bases between. Germline CDR1 is ENHRY and CDR2 is SYGVKD. The CDR3 has 13 amino acids. Here the CDR3 DNA reads TGTGCCATCACGCCGGTAGAGGGGGAAAAACTGTTTTTT. Protein: CAITPVEGEKLFF.

This clonotype was counted ten times or more. The gene calls are TRBV9 and TRBJ2-3; D unclear. The V end lost 3 bases, the J end lost 4 bases, and 9 bases lay between the germline ends. Germline V CDR1 and CDR2: SGDLS, YYNGEE. This CDR3 contains 13 residues. In nucleotides, the CDR3 is TGTGCCAGCAGCGCAAATAGTCCAGATACGCAGTATTTT. It codes for CASSANSPDTQYF.

CDR3 region: CAWASGTKYNEQFF. Here the CDR3 DNA reads TGTGCCTGGGCTAGCGGGACGAAATACAATGAGCAGTTCTTC. This chain uses TRBV30 with TRBJ2-1, with TRBD2 matching 9 bases. CDR1 is GTSNPN and CDR2 is SVGIG in the germline V gene (reference sequence). V trimming: 5 bases; J trimming: 4 bases; junction bases outside the gene matches: 6. This CDR3 comprises 14 residues.

As to this clonotype: This is likely a read error, given that the CDR3 carries no conserved phenylalanine or tryptophan at its end. Because the CDR3's place on the DNA is in doubt, the DNA is left out and the CDR3 is given as listed by TCRdb. The chain combines TRBV11-2 with TRBJ2-5. Germline V CDR1 and CDR2: SGHAT, FQNNGV. The CDR3 spans 13 residues, counting both ends. The CDR3 here is CASSLEYQETPYV.

This clonotype was recorded many times. The V and J genes are TRBV20-1 and TRBJ2-1, with D hard to call. Trimming took 0 bases from V and 7 from J, leaving 10 bases between them. Germline V gives CDR1 DFQATT, CDR2 SNEGSKA (reference sequence). CDR3 length: 13 residues. CDR3 loop: CSARDPPFNEQFF. CDR3 sequence (DNA): TGCAGTGCTAGAGATCCCCCGTTTAATGAGCAGTTCTTC.

This clonotype has just a few counts. J is TRBJ2-2 and V is TRBV7-9; TRBD2 matches at 12 bases. Germline V lookup: CDR1 SEHNR, CDR2 FQNEAQ (reference sequence). V trimming: 6 bases; J trimming: 1 base; junction bases outside the gene matches: 6. The CDR3 is 17 residues long. The CDR3 loop is CASRYRLAGVNTGELFF. CDR3 nucleotide sequence: TGTGCCAGCAGATACCGACTAGCGGGAGTGAACACCGGGGAGCTGTTTTTT.

This clonotype was seen repeatedly, ten times or more. The gene calls are TRBV10-3 and TRBJ2-1; 8 bases agree with TRBD1. This CDR3 spans 12 amino acids. Unmatched junction bases numbered 5, after V lost 6 bases and J lost 10 bases. Germline V gives CDR1 ENHRY, CDR2 SYGVKD. The chain's CDR3 is CAISQGQVEQFF. The CDR3 region has the DNA TGTGCCATCAGCCAGGGACAGGTAGAGCAGTTCTTC.

This clonotype was observed many times. This chain joins TRBV7-3 and TRBJ2-1; 8 positions match TRBD1. The CDR3 spans 16 residues. V shed 0 bases and J 6 bases; nucleotides not matched to a gene: 7. CDR1 is SGHTA, CDR2 FQGTGA, per germline. The CDR3 DNA reads TGTGCCAGCAGCTTAACCGGACAGGGTACGGCCAATGAGCAGTTCTTC. This sequence encodes CASSLTGQGTANEQFF.

The chain couples TRBV28 to TRBJ1-5, with D possibly being TRBD1 (6 bases). Germline CDR1 reads MDHEN; CDR2 reads SYDVKM. This CDR3 is built from 13 residues. Trimming removed 3 bases at V and 9 bases at J, with 12 bases between. This CDR3 reads CASSFGGGGPQHF. The CDR3 nucleotides are TGTGCCAGCAGTTTCGGAGGGGGGGGGCCCCAGCATTTT. The entire variable domain, with the rest obtained from reference TRBV28 and TRBJ1-5, is as follows: DVKVTQSSRYLVKRTGEKVFLECVQDMDHENMFWYRQDPGLGLRLIYFSYDVKMKEKGDIPEGYSVSREKKERFSLILESASTNQTSMYLCASSFGGGGPQHFGDGTRLSIL.

This clonotype was seen ten or more times. The gene calls are TRBV3-1 and TRBJ2-1; no clear D gene. This CDR3 is built from 15 residues. Germline lookup yields CDR1 LGHDT and CDR2 YNNKEL (reference sequence). Between the trimmed V and J ends, which lost 0 bases and 0 bases, there was a span of 6 bases. The CDR3 spells CASSQESFSYNEQFF. CDR3 DNA sequence: TGTGCCAGCAGCCAAGAATCATTCTCCTACAATGAGCAGTTCTTC.

This clonotype came up a few times. A much larger clone lies one base from this, so it may be a read error. The chain is built from TRBV9 and TRBJ1-1, with TRBD1 as a possible D gene (5 bases). V lost 4 bases to trimming and J lost 7 bases, with 11 bases between them. The length of the CDR3 is 12 residues. The germline CDR1 and CDR2 sequences are SGDLS and YYNGEE. In DNA, the CDR3 is TGTGCCAGCAGCAGCCGGGACCGTGAAGCTTTCTTT. Protein product: CASSSRDREAFF.

This clonotype was recorded many times. The chain carries TRBV7-9 and TRBJ2-1; 9 bases are shared with TRBD2. The CDR3 is 15 amino acids. Per germline, CDR1 SEHNR and CDR2 FQNEAQ (reference sequence). Losses at the gene ends were 5 bases for V and 4 bases for J; bases not matched to a gene: 6. The CDR3 reads CASSPGTSLYNEQFF. CDR3 sequence (DNA): TGTGCCAGCAGCCCGGGGACTAGCCTTTACAATGAGCAGTTCTTC. Complete variable domain (other parts from reference TRBV7-9 and TRBJ2-1): DTGVSQNPRHKITKRGQNVTFRCDPISEHNRLYWYRQTLGQGPEFLTYFQNEAQLEKSRLLSDRFSAERPKGSFSTLEIQRTEQGDSAMYLCASSPGTSLYNEQFFGPGTRLTVL.

The V call is TRBV6-1, the J call TRBJ1-3; D gene unclear. The V and J ends lost 5 bases and 0 bases respectively, with 8 bases between them. Germline V gene lookup returns CDR1 MNHNS and CDR2 SASEGT. This CDR3 is 14 amino acids long. The CDR3 loop reads CASSSASSGNTIYF. The CDR3 nucleotides are TGTGCCAGCAGTTCCGCCAGCTCTGGAAACACCATATATTTT.

This clonotype was recorded many times. The chain couples TRBV3-1 to TRBJ1-2; D is unclear. Germline values: CDR1 LGHDT, CDR2 YNNKEL (reference sequence). V lost 0 bases to trimming and J lost 5 bases, with 10 bases between them. The CDR3 has 14 residues. The DNA of the CDR3 is TGTGCCAGCAGCCAAGATACAGCTCTATATGGCTACACCTTC. Encoded protein: CASSQDTALYGYTF.